This T cell receptor (beta chain) was sequenced during a study of shared clonotypes between healthy human individuals. A word on this clone: Its antigen is unidentified. Other DNA sequences in this specimen translate into the identical CDR3.

General study points: In contrast to clonotypes shared by all four donors, non-shared clonotypes had lower generation probabilities. Estimated richness values were generally larger in naive subsets than in memory subsets. With few donors, the genetic and exposure-history diversity represented was limited.

Nashville, Tennessee was home to all donors, who were Caucasian adults. V lost 1 base, J lost 4 bases, and 6 bases lay in between. This CDR3 region has 12 residues. Germline loops: CDR1 GTSNPN, CDR2 SVGIG (reference sequence). Some clones are missing from TCRdb's copy, which holds only in-frame ones; the method was immunoSEQ multiplex PCR. Among about 2.3 million clones, roughly 90% were seen once, and the ten largest hold more than 0.35%. This receptor was obtained from a man aged 18 to 29 in good health. Some clones in this sample may be carry-over from other donors' samples. This chain links TRBV30 with TRBJ2-3, with a weak D call TRBD1 (6 bases). Sequenced input: naive CD4+ T cells from PBMCs. The subset here: CD45RA+ positively selected. Here the CDR3 reads CAWSGGPDTQYF. CDR3 nucleotide sequence: TGTGCCTGGAGTGGGGGGCCAGATACGCAGTATTTT.